This record concerns one T cell receptor beta chain sequence. The entry originates in a study of blood T cell repertoires in COVID-19. Study overall: Samples of COVID-19 (acute and convalescent) were obtained from the United States, Italy and Spain. In each case, the material was cDNA or gDNA derived from T cells, B-cell-depleted T cells, or PBMCs.

The data were produced by immunoSEQ multiplex PCR, yet TCRdb's version contains in-frame clones alone and is incomplete. The sample contains under 140,000 clones, about four fifths of which appear only once. The ends lost 7 bases at V and 5 bases at J; junction bases unmatched: 11. Germline loops: CDR1 KGHDR, CDR2 SFDVKD. The CDR3 is 15 residues long. This clonotype was obtained from a woman aged 60-70 years with acute or convalescent COVID-19. The rearrangement links TRBV24-1 to TRBJ2-5; 8 bases agree with TRBD2. The specimen was peripheral blood. The CDR3 nucleotides are TGTGCCACCAGCCAACCCTCCGGGGGGGGTGAGACCCAGTACTTC. Its protein is CATSQPSGGGETQYF.